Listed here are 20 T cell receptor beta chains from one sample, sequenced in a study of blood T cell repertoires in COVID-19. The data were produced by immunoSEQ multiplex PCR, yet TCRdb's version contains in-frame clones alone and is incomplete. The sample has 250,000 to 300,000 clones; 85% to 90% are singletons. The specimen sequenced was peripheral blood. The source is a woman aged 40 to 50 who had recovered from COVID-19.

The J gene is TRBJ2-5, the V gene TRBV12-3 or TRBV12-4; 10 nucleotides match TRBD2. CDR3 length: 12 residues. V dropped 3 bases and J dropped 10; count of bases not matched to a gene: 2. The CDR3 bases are TGTGCCAGCAGTTTGGGACTAGCGAACCAGTACTTC. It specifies CASSLGLANQYF.

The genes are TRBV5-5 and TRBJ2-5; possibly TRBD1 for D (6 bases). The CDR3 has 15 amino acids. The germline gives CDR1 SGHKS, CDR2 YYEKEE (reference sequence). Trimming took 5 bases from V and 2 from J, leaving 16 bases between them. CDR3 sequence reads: CASSWVDRVQETQYF. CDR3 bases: TGTGCCAGCAGTTGGGTGGACAGAGTACAAGAGACCCAGTACTTC.

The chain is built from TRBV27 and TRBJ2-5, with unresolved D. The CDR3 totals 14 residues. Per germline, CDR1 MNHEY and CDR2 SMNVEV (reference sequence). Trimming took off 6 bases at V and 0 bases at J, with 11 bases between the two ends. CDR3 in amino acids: CASRYTWYQETQYF. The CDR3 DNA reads TGTGCCAGCAGATACACCTGGTACCAAGAGACCCAGTACTTC.

CDR3 sequence reads: CASRGASGSSYNEQFF. Written as DNA, the CDR3 is TGCGCCAGCAGGGGGGCTAGCGGGAGTTCATACAATGAGCAGTTCTTC. This sequence joins TRBV5-1 and TRBJ2-1; TRBD2 aligns across 10 bases. The junction had 9 bases not matched to a gene; V was cut back by 5 bases and J by 4 bases. Germline V gives CDR1 SGHRS, CDR2 YFSETQ. CDR3 length: 16 amino acids.

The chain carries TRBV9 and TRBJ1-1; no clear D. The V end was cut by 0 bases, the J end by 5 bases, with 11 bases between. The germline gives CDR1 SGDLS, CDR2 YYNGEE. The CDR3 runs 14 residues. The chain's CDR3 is CASSVETTPTEAFF. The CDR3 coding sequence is TGTGCCAGCAGCGTAGAGACAACGCCTACTGAAGCTTTCTTT.

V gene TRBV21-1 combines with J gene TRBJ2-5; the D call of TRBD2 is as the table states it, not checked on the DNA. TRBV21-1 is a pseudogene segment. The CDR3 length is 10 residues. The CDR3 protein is CASKLAPLYF. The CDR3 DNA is TGTGCCAGCAAGCTAGCGCCACTGTACTTC.

CDR3 coding DNA: TGCGCCAGCAGCCCGACCGGGACAGGGAGTGAGCAGTTCTTC. This sequence encodes CASSPTGTGSEQFF. The chain recombines TRBV4-3 with TRBJ2-1; 9 positions match TRBD1. Looked up from germline, CDR1 is LGHNA and CDR2 is YSLEER. The CDR3 is made up of 14 amino acids. The ends lost 4 bases at V and 9 bases at J; junction bases unmatched: 7.

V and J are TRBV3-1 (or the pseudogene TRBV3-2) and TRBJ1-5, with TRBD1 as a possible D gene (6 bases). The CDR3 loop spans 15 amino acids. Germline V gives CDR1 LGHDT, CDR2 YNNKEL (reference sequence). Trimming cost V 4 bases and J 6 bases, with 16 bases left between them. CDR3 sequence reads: CASSLGGGGVQPQHF. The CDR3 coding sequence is TGTGCCAGCAGCCTGGGGGGGGGCGGTGTTCAGCCCCAGCATTTT.

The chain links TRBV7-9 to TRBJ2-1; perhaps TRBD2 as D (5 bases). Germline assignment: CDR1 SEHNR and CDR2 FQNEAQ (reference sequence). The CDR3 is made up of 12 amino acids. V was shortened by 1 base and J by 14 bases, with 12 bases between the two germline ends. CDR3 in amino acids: CASSLDRGVKFF. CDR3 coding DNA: TGTGCCAGCAGCTTAGATCGGGGTGTCAAGTTCTTC. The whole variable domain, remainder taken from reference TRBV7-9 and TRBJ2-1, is DTGVSQNPRHKITKRGQNVTFRCDPISEHNRLYWYRQTLGQGPEFLTYFQNEAQLEKSRLLSDRFSAERPKGSFSTLEIQRTEQGDSAMYLCASSLDRGVKFFGPGTRLTVL.

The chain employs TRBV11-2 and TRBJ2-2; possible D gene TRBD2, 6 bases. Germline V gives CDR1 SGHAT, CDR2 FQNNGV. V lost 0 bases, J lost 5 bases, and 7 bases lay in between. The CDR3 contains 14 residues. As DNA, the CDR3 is TGTGCCAGCAGCTTAGAGGCGGGGACCGGGGAGCTGTTTTTT. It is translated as CASSLEAGTGELFF. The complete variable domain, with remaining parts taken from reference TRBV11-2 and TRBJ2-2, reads EAGVAQSPRYKIIEKRQSVAFWCNPISGHATLYWYQQILGQGPKLLIQFQNNGVVDDSQLPKDRFSAERLKGVDSTLKIQPAKLEDSAVYLCASSLEAGTGELFFGEGSRLTVL.

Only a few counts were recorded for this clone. For the CDR3, the DNA is TGTGCCAGCAGTTTGTTGGGACTAGCGGGAGCAAATACGCAGTATTTT. This encodes CASSLLGLAGANTQYF. This chain connects TRBV6-2 or TRBV6-3 to TRBJ2-3; 14 positions match TRBD2. V lost 4 bases and J lost 7; bases outside the gene matches: 7. In germline, CDR1 is MNHEY, CDR2 SVGEGT. This CDR3 contains 16 residues.

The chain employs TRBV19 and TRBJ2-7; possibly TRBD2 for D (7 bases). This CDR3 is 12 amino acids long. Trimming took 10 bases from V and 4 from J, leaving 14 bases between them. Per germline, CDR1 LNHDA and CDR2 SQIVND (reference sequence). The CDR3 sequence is CANRGGSYEQYV. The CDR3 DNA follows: TGTGCCAATAGGGGGGGATCTTACGAGCAGTACGTC.

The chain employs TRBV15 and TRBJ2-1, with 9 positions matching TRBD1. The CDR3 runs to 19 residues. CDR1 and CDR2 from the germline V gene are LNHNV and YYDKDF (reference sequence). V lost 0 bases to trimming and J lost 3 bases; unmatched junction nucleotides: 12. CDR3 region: CATSRDWDRDEFYYNEQFF. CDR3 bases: TGTGCCACCAGCAGAGATTGGGACAGGGACGAATTTTACTACAATGAGCAGTTCTTC.

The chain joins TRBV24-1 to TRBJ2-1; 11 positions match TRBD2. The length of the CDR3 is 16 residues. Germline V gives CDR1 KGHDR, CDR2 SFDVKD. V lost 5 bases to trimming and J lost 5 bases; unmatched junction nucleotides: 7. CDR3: CATSGASSGGNNEQFF. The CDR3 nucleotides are TGTGCCACCAGTGGTGCCTCTAGCGGGGGGAACAATGAGCAGTTCTTC.

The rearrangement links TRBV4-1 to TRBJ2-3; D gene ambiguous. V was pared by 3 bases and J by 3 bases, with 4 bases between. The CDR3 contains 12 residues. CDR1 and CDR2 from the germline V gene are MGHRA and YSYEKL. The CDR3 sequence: CASSHPTDTQYF. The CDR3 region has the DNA TGCGCCAGCAGCCACCCGACAGATACGCAGTATTTT.

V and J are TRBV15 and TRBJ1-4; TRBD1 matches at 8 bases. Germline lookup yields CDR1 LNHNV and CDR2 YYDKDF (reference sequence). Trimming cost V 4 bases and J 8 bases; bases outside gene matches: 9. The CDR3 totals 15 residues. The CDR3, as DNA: TGTGCCACCAGCATTCGGACAGGGCAAGAGGAAAAACTGTTTTTT. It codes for CATSIRTGQEEKLFF.

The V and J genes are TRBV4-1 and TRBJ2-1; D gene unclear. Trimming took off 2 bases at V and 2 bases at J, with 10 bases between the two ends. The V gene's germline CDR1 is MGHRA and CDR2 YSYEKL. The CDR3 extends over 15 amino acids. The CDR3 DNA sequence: TGCGCCAGCAGCCAAACGACTGGCCCCTACAATGAGCAGTTCTTC. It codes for CASSQTTGPYNEQFF.

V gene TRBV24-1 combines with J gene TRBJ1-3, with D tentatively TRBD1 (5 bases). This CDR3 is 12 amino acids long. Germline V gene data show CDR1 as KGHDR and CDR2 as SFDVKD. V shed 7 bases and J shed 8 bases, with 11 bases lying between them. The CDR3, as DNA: TGTGCCACCAGGGGCGGGGGGGACACCATATATTTT. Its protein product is CATRGGGDTIYF.

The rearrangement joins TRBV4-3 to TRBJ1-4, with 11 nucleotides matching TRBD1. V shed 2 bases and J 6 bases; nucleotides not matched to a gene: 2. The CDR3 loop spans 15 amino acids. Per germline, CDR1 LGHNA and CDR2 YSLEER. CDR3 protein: CASSQPGQGDEKLFF. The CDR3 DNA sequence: TGCGCCAGCAGCCAACCGGGACAGGGGGATGAAAAACTGTTTTTT.

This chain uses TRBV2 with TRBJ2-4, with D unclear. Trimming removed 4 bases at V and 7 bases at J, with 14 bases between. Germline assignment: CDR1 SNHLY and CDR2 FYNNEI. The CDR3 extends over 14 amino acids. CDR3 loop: CASSGSLMRNIQYF. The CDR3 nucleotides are TGTGCCAGCAGTGGGAGCCTAATGAGGAACATTCAGTACTTC.